These 31 T cell receptor beta chains were all obtained from the same sample, sequenced in a study of blood T cell repertoires in COVID-19 (dated by TCRdb to 2020 to 2022). Library creation used the immunoSEQ multiplex PCR assay. TCRdb took this table from immuneACCESS and kept in-frame rearrangements with V and J called. Such tables lack part of the clones; where checked against another copy, unresolved V genes explain under half of the gap, and the rest is unexplained. This sample gives 45,000 to 55,000 clones in total; 78% of them show up just once. More than 12% of the sample lies in the top ten. Sequences were obtained from peripheral blood. Receptor source: a human donor with active or convalescent COVID-19. The donor label of this sample is uncertain.

The chain combines TRBV18 with TRBJ2-3; D possibly corresponds to TRBD1 (5 bases). The CDR3 runs 15 residues. CDR1 and CDR2 from the germline V gene are KGHSH and LQKENI. V was cut by 3 bases and J by 0 bases, with 10 bases left in between. The CDR3 nucleotides read TGTGCCAGCTCACCGCGGCAGGGAAGCACAGATACGCAGTATTTT. Encoded protein: CASSPRQGSTDTQYF.

The chain recombines TRBV5-1 with TRBJ1-1; 11 nucleotides agree with TRBD1. V lost 0 bases to trimming and J lost 5 bases; unmatched junction nucleotides: 3. In germline, CDR1 is SGHRS, CDR2 YFSETQ. The CDR3 is 15 amino acids. CDR3 residues: CASSLGTGGRTEAFF. CDR3 nucleotides: TGCGCCAGCAGCTTGGGGACAGGGGGCCGTACTGAAGCTTTCTTT.

This chain links TRBV11-3 with TRBJ1-5; no reliable D call. There are 13 residues in the CDR3. Trimming took off 1 base at V and 5 bases at J, with 6 bases between the two ends. Germline lookup yields CDR1 SGHNT and CDR2 YENEEA. CDR3 sequence (DNA): TGTGCCAGCAGCTTAGCGCGGGATCAGCCCCAGCATTTT. Translation: CASSLARDQPQHF.

This rearrangement joins TRBV5-1 to TRBJ2-3; a weak D match, TRBD1 (6 bases). This CDR3 is built from 13 residues. Per the germline V gene, CDR1 is SGHRS and CDR2 is YFSETQ. V lost 5 bases to trimming and J lost 3 bases, with 10 bases between them. The CDR3 region is CASSGGWTDTQYF. CDR3 in DNA: TGCGCCAGCAGTGGGGGCTGGACAGATACGCAGTATTTT.

The rearrangement uses TRBV9 and TRBJ2-7; 9 positions match TRBD2. With 0 bases clipped from V and 5 bases from J, the junction kept 9 bases outside the gene matches. CDR3 length: 16 amino acids. The germline CDR1 and CDR2 sequences are SGDLS and YYNGEE. CDR3 sequence reads: CASSVDAGGTGDEQYF. Here the CDR3 DNA reads TGTGCCAGCAGCGTAGATGCGGGGGGGACTGGGGACGAGCAGTACTTC.

The chain joins TRBV7-2 to TRBJ2-3, with a tentative D call TRBD2 (6 bases). Between the trimmed V and J ends, which lost 7 bases and 2 bases, there was a span of 13 bases. CDR3 size: 14 residues. The V gene's germline CDR1 is SGHTA and CDR2 FQGNSA. The CDR3 is CASTPPSATDTQYF. DNA for the CDR3: TGTGCCAGCACGCCGCCTAGCGCCACAGATACGCAGTATTTT.

The chain recombines TRBV6-1 with TRBJ2-7; D not certain. V lost 2 bases and J lost 6, with 5 bases in between. The CDR3 covers 11 residues. Germline CDR1 and CDR2: MNHNS and SASEGT. In DNA, the CDR3 is TGTGCCAGCAGTGAACGGGTCGAGCAGTACTTC. This translates into CASSERVEQYF.

The V and J genes are TRBV5-6 and TRBJ2-3; 7 nucleotides align to TRBD1. With V trimmed by 4 bases and J by 7 bases, 9 bases remained unmatched. The CDR3 has 14 amino acids. The germline gives CDR1 SGHDT, CDR2 YYEEEE. CDR3 DNA: TGTGCCAGCAGCAGACAGGGTTCCCGGAATACGCAGTATTTT. Encoded protein: CASSRQGSRNTQYF.

The gene calls are TRBV4-1 and TRBJ2-7; 8 nucleotides line up with TRBD2. The germline V gene has CDR1 MGHRA and CDR2 YSYEKL. The CDR3 loop spans 14 amino acids. V was clipped by 1 base and J by 6 bases; unmatched bases: 5. The chain's CDR3 is CASSQAGGGGEQYF. CDR3 sequence (DNA): TGCGCCAGCAGCCAAGCGGGAGGGGGGGGCGAGCAGTACTTC.

The gene calls are TRBV5-1 and TRBJ2-5; TRBD2 is a possible D gene (6 bases). The germline V and J ends were trimmed by 3 bases and 5 bases, with 14 bases remaining between them. Germline values: CDR1 SGHRS, CDR2 YFSETQ. The CDR3 has 14 residues. The CDR3 sequence: CASSSTGSGETQYF. The CDR3 region has the DNA TGCGCCAGCAGCTCTACCGGGAGTGGGGAGACCCAGTACTTC.

There are a few counts of this clone. The V and J genes are TRBV25-1 and TRBJ1-2; D may be TRBD1 (5 bases). The CDR3 runs 15 residues. V was trimmed by 3 bases and J by 4 bases, leaving 15 bases between them. Per the germline V gene, CDR1 is MGHDK and CDR2 is SYGVNS. Written as DNA, the CDR3 is TGTGCCAGCAGTGATCGACCCGGACACACCTATGGCTACACCTTC. This encodes CASSDRPGHTYGYTF.

J is TRBJ1-4 and V is TRBV6-5, with D possibly being TRBD1 (6 bases). The CDR3 spans 13 residues. Germline loops: CDR1 MNHEY, CDR2 SVGAGI. V was trimmed by 6 bases and J by 8 bases, leaving 13 bases between them. The CDR3: CASSRGPQEKLFF. CDR3 bases: TGTGCCAGCAGCAGGGGTCCTCAGGAAAAACTGTTTTTT.

This clone was observed once. The J gene is TRBJ1-1, the V gene TRBV24-1; 11 positions match TRBD1. V dropped 5 bases and J dropped 1; count of bases not matched to a gene: 2. Germline V CDR1 and CDR2: KGHDR, SFDVKD. The CDR3 extends over 15 amino acids. The CDR3 here is CATSVGQGANTEAFF. In DNA, the CDR3 is TGTGCCACCAGTGTCGGACAGGGGGCGAACACTGAAGCTTTCTTT.

V and J are TRBV2 and TRBJ1-6; D possibly corresponds to TRBD1 (5 bases). Germline CDR1 SNHLY, CDR2 FYNNEI. The CDR3 is made up of 14 amino acids. V shed 7 bases and J shed 11 bases, with 18 bases lying between them. The CDR3 DNA follows: TGTGCCAGCAAGACGGGCAGGGCGGATGCACCCCTCCACTTT. This codes for CASKTGRADAPLHF. Filled out from reference TRBV2 and TRBJ1-6, the complete variable domain reads EPEVTQTPSHQVTQMGQEVILRCVPISNHLYFYWYRQILGQKVEFLVSFYNNEISEKSEIFDDQFSVERPDGSNFTLKIRSTKLEDSAMYFCASKTGRADAPLHFGNGTRLTVT.

This clone appeared a single time. This sequence joins TRBV24-1 and TRBJ2-1; 8 bases are a match to TRBD1. From germline, CDR1 is KGHDR and CDR2 SFDVKD. The V segment lost 9 bases and the J segment 6 bases; nucleotides outside the gene matches: 15. This CDR3 spans 16 amino acids. CDR3 sequence: CATSPRWQGALNEQFF. For the CDR3, the DNA is TGTGCCACCTCCCCCCGTTGGCAGGGGGCCCTCAATGAGCAGTTCTTC.

This clone appeared a few times. The chain links TRBV28 to TRBJ1-1, with D perhaps TRBD1 (5 bases). The CDR3 loop spans 12 amino acids. CDR1 MDHEN and CDR2 SYDVKM come from the germline V gene. The germline V and J ends were trimmed by 10 bases and 4 bases, with 13 bases remaining between them. The CDR3 sequence: CAIRAGGTEAFF. As DNA, the CDR3 is TGTGCCATTCGCGCGGGGGGCACTGAAGCTTTCTTT.

The chain joins TRBV5-4 to TRBJ2-1; tentatively, D is TRBD1 (7 bases). The V end was cut by 4 bases, the J end by 15 bases, with 23 bases between. The V gene's germline CDR1 is SGHNT and CDR2 YYREEE (reference sequence). This CDR3 has 14 amino acids. The CDR3 reads CASSPQGGPGPAFF. In DNA form, the CDR3 reads TGTGCCAGCAGCCCCCAGGGGGGTCCGGGTCCAGCGTTCTTC.

The chain recombines TRBV30 with TRBJ2-1, with 8 positions matching TRBD2. Germline CDR1 reads GTSNPN; CDR2 reads SVGIG (reference sequence). Trimming removed 2 bases from V and 0 bases from J; junction bases left unmatched: 3. The CDR3 extends over 15 amino acids. CDR3 DNA sequence: TGTGCCTGGAGTCTAGGGACTAGCTCCTACAATGAGCAGTTCTTC. It encodes CAWSLGTSSYNEQFF.

The genes are TRBV28 and TRBJ2-7; TRBD2 aligns across 7 bases. The germline CDR1 and CDR2 sequences are MDHEN and SYDVKM. With V trimmed by 6 bases and J by 3 bases, 14 bases remained unmatched. The CDR3 loop spans 16 amino acids. The CDR3 sequence is CASSSLGLDMHYEQYF. For the CDR3, the DNA is TGTGCCAGCAGCAGCCTCGGACTAGATATGCACTACGAGCAGTACTTC.

CDR3: CAITPGLAGGPVPDTQYF. DNA for the CDR3: TGTGCCATCACCCCGGGACTAGCGGGAGGGCCGGTCCCAGATACGCAGTATTTT. The V and J genes are TRBV10-3 and TRBJ2-3; 16 bases line up with TRBD2. Germline trimming cut 7 bases from V and 4 bases from J; bases unmatched to any gene: 11. This CDR3 comprises 18 residues. Germline V CDR1 and CDR2: ENHRY, SYGVKD.

This rearrangement joins TRBV3-1 (or the pseudogene TRBV3-2) to TRBJ2-7; 8 positions match TRBD2. V lost 1 base to trimming and J lost 7 bases; unmatched junction nucleotides: 6. This CDR3 has 14 residues. The germline gives CDR1 LGHDT, CDR2 YNNKEL (reference sequence). This chain's CDR3 is CASSQGLAGLEQYF. The CDR3 DNA is TGTGCCAGCAGCCAAGGGCTAGCGGGTTTGGAGCAGTACTTC.

This clone was detected only a few times. The chain is built from TRBV9 and TRBJ2-1, with 9 bases that match TRBD2. V trimming: 3 bases; J trimming: 10 bases; junction bases outside the gene matches: 8. The CDR3 covers 14 residues. CDR1 and CDR2 (germline): SGDLS, YYNGEE. CDR3 loop: CASSATGTSKEQFF. The CDR3 bases are TGTGCCAGCAGCGCCACCGGGACTAGCAAGGAGCAGTTCTTC. Full variable domain (outside the CDR3, taken from reference TRBV9 and TRBJ2-1): DSGVTQTPKHLITATGQRVTLRCSPRSGDLSVYWYQQSLDQGLQFLIQYYNGEERAKGNILERFSAQQFPDLHSELNLSSLELGDSALYFCASSATGTSKEQFFGPGTRLTVL.

In this sample, this clone turned up many times. The chain has TRBV19 and TRBJ1-2; 8 bases are shared with TRBD1. The CDR3 consists of 14 residues. V shed 4 bases, J shed 4 bases, and the junction held 5 bases outside the gene matches. Germline V gene lookup returns CDR1 LNHDA and CDR2 SQIVND (reference sequence). The CDR3 is CASSTGTGVYGYTF. As DNA, the CDR3 is TGTGCCAGTAGTACCGGGACAGGAGTCTATGGCTACACCTTC. The full variable domain, in which reference TRBV19 and TRBJ1-2 provide the parts outside the CDR3, is DGGITQSPKYLFRKEGQNVTLSCEQNLNHDAMYWYRQDPGQGLRLIYYSQIVNDFQKGDIAEGYSVSREKKESFPLTVTSAQKNPTAFYLCASSTGTGVYGYTFGSGTRLTVV.

V and J are TRBV30 and TRBJ1-1, with 7 bases aligning to TRBD1. Germline V gene data show CDR1 as GTSNPN and CDR2 as SVGIG (reference sequence). The CDR3 has 14 amino acids. The CDR3 loop is CAMDRWGSGTEAFF. CDR3 bases: TGTGCAATGGACAGGTGGGGGAGTGGCACTGAAGCTTTCTTT.

The gene calls are TRBV6-5 and TRBJ2-7, with 7 nucleotides matching TRBD2. Germline trimming cut 11 bases from V and 7 bases from J; bases unmatched to any gene: 5. The CDR3 has 10 residues. Germline V lookup: CDR1 MNHEY, CDR2 SVGAGI. The CDR3 protein is CAGGGREQYF. The CDR3 DNA sequence: TGTGCCGGGGGGGGTAGAGAGCAGTACTTC.

The V call is TRBV6-5, the J call TRBJ1-2; 9 bases fit TRBD1. The germline V gene encodes CDR1 MNHEY and CDR2 SVGAGI. With 4 bases clipped from V and 7 bases from J, the junction kept 1 base outside the gene matches. CDR3 size: 12 residues. In DNA, the CDR3 is TGTGCCAGCAGTTCACAGGGGGCTGGCTACACCTTC. It yields the protein CASSSQGAGYTF.

The chain uses TRBV29-1 and TRBJ2-7; 7 bases map to TRBD1. The J segment lost 4 bases and the V segment lost 7 bases, leaving 10 bases of the junction unmatched. CDR1 and CDR2 from the germline V gene are SQVTM and ANQGSEA. CDR3 size: 13 residues. CDR3 DNA sequence: TGCAGCGCCTTCTTTGGGACAGAGTACGAGCAGTACTTC. Protein sequence: CSAFFGTEYEQYF.

The chain recombines TRBV29-1 with TRBJ2-2; TRBD1 might be the D (7 bases). The germline V gene encodes CDR1 SQVTM and CDR2 ANQGSEA. This CDR3 has 14 amino acids. Trimming shortened V by 4 bases and J by 4 bases, and 13 bases separated the two germline ends. CDR3 in amino acids: CSVGRQGGTGELFF. CDR3 nucleotides: TGCAGCGTTGGTAGACAGGGAGGCACCGGGGAGCTGTTTTTT.

The J gene is TRBJ2-3, the V gene TRBV28, with D tentatively TRBD2 (5 bases). CDR3 length: 14 residues. The germline V gene encodes CDR1 MDHEN and CDR2 SYDVKM. V was pared by 3 bases and J by 3 bases, with 10 bases between. The CDR3: CASSFISGTDTQYF. The CDR3 DNA follows: TGTGCCAGCAGTTTTATATCGGGAACAGATACGCAGTATTTT.

V and J are TRBV7-3 and TRBJ2-3; a possible D gene is TRBD2 (5 bases). The CDR3 spans 15 residues. V was trimmed by 0 bases and J by 2 bases, leaving 9 bases between them. The germline CDR1 and CDR2 sequences are SGHTA and FQGTGA. CDR3 in amino acids: CASSLTAADTDTQYF. The CDR3, as DNA: TGTGCCAGCAGCTTAACGGCAGCGGACACAGATACGCAGTATTTT.

This clone was observed a few times. V gene TRBV18 combines with J gene TRBJ1-1; D unresolved. The CDR3 covers 14 residues. Trimming took off 2 bases at V and 1 base at J, with 8 bases between the two ends. In germline, CDR1 is KGHSH, CDR2 LQKENI. The CDR3 DNA follows: TGTGCCAGCTCACCAGGGCGGGGGAACACTGAAGCTTTCTTT. Protein sequence: CASSPGRGNTEAFF.